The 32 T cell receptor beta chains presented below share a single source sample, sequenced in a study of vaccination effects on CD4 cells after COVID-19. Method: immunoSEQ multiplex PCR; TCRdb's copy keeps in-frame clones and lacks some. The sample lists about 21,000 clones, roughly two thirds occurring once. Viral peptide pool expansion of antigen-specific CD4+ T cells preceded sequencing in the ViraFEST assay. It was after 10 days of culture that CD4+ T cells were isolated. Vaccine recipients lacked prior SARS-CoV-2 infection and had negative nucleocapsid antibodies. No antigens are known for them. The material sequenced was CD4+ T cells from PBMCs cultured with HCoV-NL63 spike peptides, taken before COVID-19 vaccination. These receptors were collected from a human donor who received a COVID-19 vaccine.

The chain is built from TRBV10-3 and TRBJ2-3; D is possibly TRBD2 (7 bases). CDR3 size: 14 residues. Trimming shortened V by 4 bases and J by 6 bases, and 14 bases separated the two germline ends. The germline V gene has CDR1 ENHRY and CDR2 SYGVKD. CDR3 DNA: TGTGCCATCAGTGGCCGGGGGGCTGGGGATACGCAGTATTTT. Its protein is CAISGRGAGDTQYF.

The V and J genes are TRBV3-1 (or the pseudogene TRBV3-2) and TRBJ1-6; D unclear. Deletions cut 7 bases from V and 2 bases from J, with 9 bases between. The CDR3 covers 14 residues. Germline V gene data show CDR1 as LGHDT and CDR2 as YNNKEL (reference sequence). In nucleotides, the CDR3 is TGTGCCAGCAACCCGGGCCCCTATAATTCACCCCTCCACTTT. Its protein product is CASNPGPYNSPLHF.

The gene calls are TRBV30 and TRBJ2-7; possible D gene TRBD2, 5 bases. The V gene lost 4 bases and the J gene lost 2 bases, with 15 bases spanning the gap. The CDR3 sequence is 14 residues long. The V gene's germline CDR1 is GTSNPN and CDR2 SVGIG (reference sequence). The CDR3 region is CAWTLGVSTYEQYF. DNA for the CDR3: TGTGCCTGGACATTGGGAGTTTCCACCTACGAGCAGTACTTC.

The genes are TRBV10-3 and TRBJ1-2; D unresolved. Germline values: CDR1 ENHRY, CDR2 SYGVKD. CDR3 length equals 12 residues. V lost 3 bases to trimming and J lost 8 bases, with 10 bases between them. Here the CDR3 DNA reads TGTGCCATCAGTGACTCCGAGGGCGGCTACACCTTC. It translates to CAISDSEGGYTF.

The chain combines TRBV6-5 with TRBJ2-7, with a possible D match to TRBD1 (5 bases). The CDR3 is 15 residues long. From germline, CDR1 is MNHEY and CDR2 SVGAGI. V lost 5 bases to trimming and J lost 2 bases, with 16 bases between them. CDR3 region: CASSLVQGATYEQYF. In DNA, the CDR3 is TGTGCCAGCAGTCTAGTCCAGGGTGCCACCTACGAGCAGTACTTC.

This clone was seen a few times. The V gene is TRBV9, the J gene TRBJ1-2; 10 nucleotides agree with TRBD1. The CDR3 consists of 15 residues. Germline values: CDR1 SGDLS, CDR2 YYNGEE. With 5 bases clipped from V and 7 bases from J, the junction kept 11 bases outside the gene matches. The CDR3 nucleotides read TGTGCCAGCAGACCCTCGACAGGGGGCGCGTTTGGCTACACCTTC. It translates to CASRPSTGGAFGYTF.

In DNA form, the CDR3 reads TGTGCCATCAGTGCGAAAAGCGAAAGCGAGCAGTACTTC. This codes for CAISAKSESEQYF. This rearrangement joins TRBV10-3 to TRBJ2-7; unclear D gene. Germline-derived CDR1 and CDR2 are ENHRY and SYGVKD. The CDR3 loop spans 13 amino acids. The V end lost 4 bases, the J end lost 6 bases, and 13 bases lay between the germline ends.

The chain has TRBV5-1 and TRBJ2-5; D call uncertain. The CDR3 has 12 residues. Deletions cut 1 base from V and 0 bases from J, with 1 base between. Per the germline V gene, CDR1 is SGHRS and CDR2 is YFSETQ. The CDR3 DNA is TGCGCCAGCAGCTTGAACCAAGAGACCCAGTACTTC. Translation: CASSLNQETQYF. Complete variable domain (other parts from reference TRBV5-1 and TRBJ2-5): KAGVTQTPRYLIKTRGQQVTLSCSPISGHRSVSWYQQTPGQGLQFLFEYFSETQRNKGNFPGRFSGRQFSNSRSEMNVSTLELGDSALYLCASSLNQETQYFGPGTRLLVL.

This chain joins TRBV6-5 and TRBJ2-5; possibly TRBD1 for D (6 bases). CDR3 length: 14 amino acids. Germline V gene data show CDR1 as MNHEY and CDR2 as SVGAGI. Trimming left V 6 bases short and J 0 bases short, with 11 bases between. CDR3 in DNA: TGTGCCAGCAGCAGGGGACAAAACCAAGAGACCCAGTACTTC. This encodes CASSRGQNQETQYF.

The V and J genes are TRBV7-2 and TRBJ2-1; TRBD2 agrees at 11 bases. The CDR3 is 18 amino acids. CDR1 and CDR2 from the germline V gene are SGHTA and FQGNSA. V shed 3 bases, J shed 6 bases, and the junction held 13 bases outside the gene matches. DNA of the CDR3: TGTGCCAGCAGCTTGCGGGGCGGCCTAGCGGGGGGTCGCAATGAGCAGTTCTTC. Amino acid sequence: CASSLRGGLAGGRNEQFF.

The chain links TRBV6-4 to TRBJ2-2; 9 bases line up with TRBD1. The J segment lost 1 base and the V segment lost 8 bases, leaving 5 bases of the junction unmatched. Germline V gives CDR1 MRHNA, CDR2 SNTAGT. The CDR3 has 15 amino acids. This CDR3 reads CASSPDRGNTGELFF. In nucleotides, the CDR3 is TGTGCCAGCTCGCCGGACAGGGGGAACACCGGGGAGCTGTTTTTT.

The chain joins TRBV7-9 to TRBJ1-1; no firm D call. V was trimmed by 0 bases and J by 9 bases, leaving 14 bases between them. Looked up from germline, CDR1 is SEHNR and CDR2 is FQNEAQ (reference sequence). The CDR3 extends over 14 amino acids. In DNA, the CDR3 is TGTGCCAGCAGCTTAGCCTCCCCGCCGGGCCAAGCTTTCTTT. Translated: CASSLASPPGQAFF.

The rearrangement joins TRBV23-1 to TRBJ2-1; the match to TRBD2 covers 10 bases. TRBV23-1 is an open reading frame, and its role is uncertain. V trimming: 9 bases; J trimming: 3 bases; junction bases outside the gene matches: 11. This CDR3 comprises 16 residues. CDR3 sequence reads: CARLLAGGPLYNEQFF. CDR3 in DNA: TGCGCCAGACTCTTAGCGGGGGGCCCCCTCTACAATGAGCAGTTCTTC.

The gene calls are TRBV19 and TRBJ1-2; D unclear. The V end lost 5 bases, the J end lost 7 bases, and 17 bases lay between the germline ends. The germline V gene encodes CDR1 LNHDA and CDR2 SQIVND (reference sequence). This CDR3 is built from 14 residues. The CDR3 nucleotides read TGTGCCAGTAGTCCCAGGCCGGCTCTTGGTGGCTACACCTTC. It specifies CASSPRPALGGYTF.

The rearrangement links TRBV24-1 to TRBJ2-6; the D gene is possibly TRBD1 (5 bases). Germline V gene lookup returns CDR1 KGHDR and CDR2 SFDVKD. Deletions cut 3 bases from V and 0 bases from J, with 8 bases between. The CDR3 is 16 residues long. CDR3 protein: CATSDPQGSGANVLTF. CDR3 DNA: TGTGCCACCAGTGATCCCCAGGGCTCTGGGGCCAACGTCCTGACTTTC.

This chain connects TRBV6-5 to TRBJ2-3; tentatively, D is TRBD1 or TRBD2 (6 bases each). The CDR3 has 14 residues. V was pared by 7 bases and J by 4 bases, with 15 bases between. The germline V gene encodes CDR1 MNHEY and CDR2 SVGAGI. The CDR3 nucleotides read TGTGCCAGCAAGACGGGGGCGGCCCCAGATACGCAGTATTTT. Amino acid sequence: CASKTGAAPDTQYF.

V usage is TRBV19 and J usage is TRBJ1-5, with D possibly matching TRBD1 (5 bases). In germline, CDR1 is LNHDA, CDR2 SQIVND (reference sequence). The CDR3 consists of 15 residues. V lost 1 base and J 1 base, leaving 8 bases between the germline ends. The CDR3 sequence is CASSIGGGSNQPQHF. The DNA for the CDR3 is TGTGCCAGTAGTATAGGTGGGGGGAGCAATCAGCCCCAGCATTTT.

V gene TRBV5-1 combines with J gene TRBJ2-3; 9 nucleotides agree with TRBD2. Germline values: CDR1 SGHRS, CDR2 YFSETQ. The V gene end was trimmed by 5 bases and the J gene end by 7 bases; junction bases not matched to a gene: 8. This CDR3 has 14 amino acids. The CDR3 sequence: CASSNSGTSNTQYF. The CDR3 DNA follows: TGCGCCAGCAGTAACTCCGGGACTAGCAATACGCAGTATTTT.

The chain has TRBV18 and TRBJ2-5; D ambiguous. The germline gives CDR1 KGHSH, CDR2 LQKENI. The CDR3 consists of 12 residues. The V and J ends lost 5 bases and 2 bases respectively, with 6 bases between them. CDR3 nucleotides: TGTGCCAGCTCATCCGTACAAGAGACCCAGTACTTC. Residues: CASSSVQETQYF. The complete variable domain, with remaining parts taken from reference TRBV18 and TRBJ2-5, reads NAGVMQNPRHLVRRRGQEARLRCSPMKGHSHVYWYRQLPEEGLKFMVYLQKENIIDESGMPKERFSAEFPKEGPSILRIQQVVRGDSAAYFCASSSVQETQYFGPGTRLLVL.

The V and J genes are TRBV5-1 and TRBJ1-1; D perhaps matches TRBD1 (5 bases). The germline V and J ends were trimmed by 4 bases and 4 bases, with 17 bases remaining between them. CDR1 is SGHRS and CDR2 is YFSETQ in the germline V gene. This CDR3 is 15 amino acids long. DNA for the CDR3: TGCGCCAGCAGCGTCTCATCAATGGGGGGCACTGAAGCTTTCTTT. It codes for CASSVSSMGGTEAFF.

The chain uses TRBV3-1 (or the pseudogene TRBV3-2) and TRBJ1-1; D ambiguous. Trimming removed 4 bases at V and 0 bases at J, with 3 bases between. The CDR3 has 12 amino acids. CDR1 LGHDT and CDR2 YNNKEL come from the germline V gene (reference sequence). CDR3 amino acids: CASSLMNTEAFF. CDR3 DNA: TGTGCCAGCAGCCTAATGAACACTGAAGCTTTCTTT.

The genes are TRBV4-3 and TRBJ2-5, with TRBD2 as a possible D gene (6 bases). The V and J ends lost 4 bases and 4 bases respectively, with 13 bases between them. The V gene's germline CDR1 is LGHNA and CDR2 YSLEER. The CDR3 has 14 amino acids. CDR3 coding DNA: TGCGCCAGCAGCCCCAATGCCGGGGGAGAGACCCAGTACTTC. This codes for CASSPNAGGETQYF.

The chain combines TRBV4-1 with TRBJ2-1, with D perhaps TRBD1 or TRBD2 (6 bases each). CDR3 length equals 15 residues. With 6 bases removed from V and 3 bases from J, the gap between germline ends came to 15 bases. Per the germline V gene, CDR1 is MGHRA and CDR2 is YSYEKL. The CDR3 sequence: CASSRGRGFYNEQFF. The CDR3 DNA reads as TGCGCCAGCAGTCGGGGGCGGGGATTCTACAATGAGCAGTTCTTC.

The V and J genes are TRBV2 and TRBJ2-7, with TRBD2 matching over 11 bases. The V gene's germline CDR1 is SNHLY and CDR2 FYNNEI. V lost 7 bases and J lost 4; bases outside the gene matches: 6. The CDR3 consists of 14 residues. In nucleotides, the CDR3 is TGTGCCAGCATCAAGGGACTAGCGGTGTACGAGCAGTACTTC. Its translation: CASIKGLAVYEQYF. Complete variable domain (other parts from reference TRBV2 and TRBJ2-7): EPEVTQTPSHQVTQMGQEVILRCVPISNHLYFYWYRQILGQKVEFLVSFYNNEISEKSEIFDDQFSVERPDGSNFTLKIRSTKLEDSAMYFCASIKGLAVYEQYFGPGTRLTVT.

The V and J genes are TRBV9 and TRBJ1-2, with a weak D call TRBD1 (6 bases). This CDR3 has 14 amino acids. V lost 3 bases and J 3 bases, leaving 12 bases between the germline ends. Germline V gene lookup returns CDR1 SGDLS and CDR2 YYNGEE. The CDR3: CASSARDTYYGYTF. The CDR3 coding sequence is TGTGCCAGCAGCGCAAGGGACACCTACTATGGCTACACCTTC.

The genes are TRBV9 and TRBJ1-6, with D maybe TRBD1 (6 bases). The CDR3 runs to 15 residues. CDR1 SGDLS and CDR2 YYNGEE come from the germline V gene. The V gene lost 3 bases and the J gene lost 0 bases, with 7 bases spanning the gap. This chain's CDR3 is CASSARGSYNSPLHF. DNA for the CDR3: TGTGCCAGCAGCGCCAGGGGCTCCTATAATTCACCCCTCCACTTT.

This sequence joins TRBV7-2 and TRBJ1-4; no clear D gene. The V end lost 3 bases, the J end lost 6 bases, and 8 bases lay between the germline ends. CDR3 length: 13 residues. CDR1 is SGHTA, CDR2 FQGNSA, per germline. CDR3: CASSLAVYEKLFF. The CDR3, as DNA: TGTGCCAGCAGCTTGGCAGTGTATGAAAAACTGTTTTTT.

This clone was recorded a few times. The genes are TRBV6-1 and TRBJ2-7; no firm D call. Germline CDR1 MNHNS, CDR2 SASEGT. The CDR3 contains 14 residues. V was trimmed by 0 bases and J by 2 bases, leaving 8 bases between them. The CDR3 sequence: CASSEAQLPYEQYF. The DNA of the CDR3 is TGTGCCAGCAGTGAAGCCCAGCTTCCCTACGAGCAGTACTTC.

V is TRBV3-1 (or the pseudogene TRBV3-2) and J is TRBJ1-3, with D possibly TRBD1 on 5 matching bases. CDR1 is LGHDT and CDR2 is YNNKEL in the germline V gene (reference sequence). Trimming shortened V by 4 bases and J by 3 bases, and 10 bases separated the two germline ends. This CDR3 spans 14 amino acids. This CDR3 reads CASSPRDGGNTIYF. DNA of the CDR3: TGTGCCAGCAGCCCCCGGGACGGTGGAAACACCATATATTTT.

CDR3 coding DNA: TGCGCCAGCAGCTTGGAACCGGGAGGAACAGGCGAGACCCAGTACTTC. Encoded protein: CASSLEPGGTGETQYF. The chain carries TRBV5-1 and TRBJ2-5; the match to TRBD2 covers 7 bases. The V gene end was trimmed by 0 bases and the J gene end by 5 bases; junction bases not matched to a gene: 10. The germline V gene encodes CDR1 SGHRS and CDR2 YFSETQ. The CDR3 is made up of 16 amino acids.

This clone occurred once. CDR3 in DNA: TGTGCCAGCAGCGACGATTTTGTTGAGCAGTTCTTC. This encodes CASSDDFVEQFF. The rearrangement links TRBV9 to TRBJ2-1; D remains ambiguous. The CDR3 totals 12 residues. Germline V gene lookup returns CDR1 SGDLS and CDR2 YYNGEE. Trimming left V 3 bases short and J 9 bases short, with 10 bases between.

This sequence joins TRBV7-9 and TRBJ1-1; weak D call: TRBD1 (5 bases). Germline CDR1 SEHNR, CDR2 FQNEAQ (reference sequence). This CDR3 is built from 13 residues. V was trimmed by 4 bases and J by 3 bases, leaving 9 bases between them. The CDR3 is CASSSDSYTEAFF. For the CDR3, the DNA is TGTGCCAGCAGCTCCGACAGTTACACTGAAGCTTTCTTT.